These T cell receptor beta chains were read from a single sample in a study of cytomegalovirus exposure and HLA in healthy donors. The repertoire was sequenced with immunoSEQ multiplex PCR; TCRdb's copy has only in-frame clones and lacks some. The sample includes under 85,000 clones, 76% seen only once; the top ten take roughly 3.5%. Sample: PBMCs. These receptors were taken from a man between 18 and 35 years old in good health and CMV-seronegative. The CDR3 runs from the conserved cysteine through the conserved F or W. The D gene is left open where the match is weak. Not all rows give a size; the values are once, few, many and, for expanded clones, a class.

>-|-|TRBV7-2|TRBJ1-4|15
CASSFTAGEVGKLFF
TGTGCCAGCAGCTTCACCGCGGGGGAGGTGGGAAAACTGTTTTTT
>TRBD1|-|TRBV5-8|TRBJ1-2|16
CASSPSDRTANYGYTF
TGTGCCAGCAGCCCGTCGGACAGGACGGCTAACTATGGCTACACCTTC
>-|few|TRBV6-5|TRBJ1-1|14
CASRPRQSNTEAFF
TGTGCCAGCAGACCTCGACAGTCGAACACTGAAGCTTTCTTT
>TRBD2|few|TRBV5-1|TRBJ2-5|15
CASSAPGLAPETQYF
TGCGCCAGCAGCGCACCGGGACTAGCCCCAGAGACCCAGTACTTC
>-|-|TRBV5-4|TRBJ1-1|13
CASSLAGNTEAFF
TGTGCCAGCAGCTTGGCAGGGAACACTGAAGCTTTCTTT
>-|-|TRBV18|TRBJ1-1|14
CASSQGVGDAEAFF
TGTGCCAGCTCACAAGGGGTTGGTGACGCTGAAGCTTTCTTT
>TRBD1|-|TRBV7-3|TRBJ1-6|15
CASSALGQGNSPLHF
TGTGCCAGCAGCGCCCTAGGACAGGGTAATTCACCCCTCCACTTT
>-|-|TRBV18|TRBJ2-1|16
CASSPAGQIAYNEQFF
TGTGCCAGCTCACCAGCGGGACAGATCGCCTACAATGAGCAGTTCTTC
>TRBD1|-|TRBV19|TRBJ1-5|15
CASSTGQGGGQPQHF
TGTGCCAGTAGTACCGGACAGGGCGGGGGTCAGCCCCAGCATTTT
>TRBD1|few|TRBV12-5|TRBJ2-5|14
CASGTGTVQETQYF
TGTGCTAGCGGGACCGGGACAGTTCAAGAGACCCAGTACTTC
>TRBD1|-|TRBV28|TRBJ1-1|15
CASSRQGSRGAEAFF
TGTGCCAGCAGTAGACAGGGGAGCCGGGGCGCTGAAGCTTTCTTT
>TRBD2|-|TRBV14|TRBJ2-3|15
CASSQTPRGADTQYF
TGTGCCAGCAGCCAAACGCCTCGGGGGGCAGATACGCAGTATTTT
>-|-|TRBV19|TRBJ1-1|11
CATQGNTEAFF
TGTGCCACCCAGGGGAACACTGAAGCTTTCTTT
>-|-|TRBV30|TRBJ2-3|13
CAWRGGATDTQYF
TGTGCCTGGAGAGGGGGGGCAACAGATACGCAGTATTTT
>TRBD1|-|TRBV4-1|TRBJ2-1|14
CASTWTGAGNEQFF
TGCGCCAGCACCTGGACAGGGGCGGGCAATGAGCAGTTCTTC
>-|-|TRBV2|TRBJ1-5|16
CASSEDMSYSNQPQHF
TGTGCCAGCAGTGAGGACATGTCTTATAGCAATCAGCCCCAGCATTTT
>-|-|TRBV6-1|TRBJ2-2|15
CASSGVSGNTGELFF
TGTGCCAGCAGTGGAGTGTCAGGGAACACCGGGGAGCTGTTTTTT
>TRBD1|few|TRBV28|TRBJ1-1|13
CASSLLGGRLAFF
TGTGCCAGCAGTTTATTAGGGGGCAGGTTGGCTTTCTTT
>-|-|TRBV30|TRBJ1-1|14
CAWSSGTGNTEAFF
TGTGCCTGGTCCTCCGGGACTGGGAACACTGAAGCTTTCTTT
>TRBD1|-|TRBV15|TRBJ2-3|16
CATSTRDRGYGDTQYF
TGTGCCACCAGCACCAGGGACAGGGGTTATGGAGATACGCAGTATTTT
>TRBD1|-|TRBV2|TRBJ1-2|16
CASSVNQDRGNYGYTF
TGTGCCAGCAGTGTCAACCAGGACAGGGGGAACTATGGCTACACCTTC
>-|few|TRBV4-1|TRBJ1-2|13
CASRPTGDYGYTF
TGCGCCAGCAGGCCGACGGGGGACTATGGCTACACCTTC
>-|-|TRBV6-1|TRBJ1-1|18
CASSEGLRAIPRFTEAFF
TGTGCCAGCAGTGAAGGCCTGCGGGCCATTCCGCGATTCACTGAAGCTTTCTTT
>-|once|TRBV21-1|TRBJ1-2|19
CASSKVRLTRTRGGYGYTF
TGTGCCAGCAGCAAAGTTCGGCTAACTAGGACCAGGGGCGGGTATGGCTACACCTTC
>-|-|TRBV4-2|TRBJ2-7|16
CASSQVGERIAYEQYF
TGTGCCAGCAGCCAAGTGGGCGAGCGGATTGCCTACGAGCAGTACTTC
>-|-|TRBV6-5|TRBJ1-6|13
CASSYPGGSPLHF
TGTGCCAGCAGTTACCCGGGGGGGTCACCCCTCCACTTT
>-|few|TRBV4-3|TRBJ2-5|15
CASSQGLVSQETQYF
TGCGCCAGCAGCCAAGGGCTAGTAAGCCAAGAGACCCAGTACTTC
>-|few|TRBV28|TRBJ1-2|16
CASSLSWDIRLYGYTF
TGTGCCAGCAGTTTGTCATGGGACATTAGGTTGTATGGCTACACCTTC
>TRBD2|-|TRBV11-2|TRBJ2-2|15
CASSTSGGASGELFF
TGTGCCAGCAGCACTAGCGGGGGGGCTTCCGGGGAGCTGTTTTTT
>-|-|TRBV5-1|TRBJ2-1|16
CASSLSGTTSYNEQFF
TGCGCCAGCAGCCTTTCCGGGACAACATCCTACAATGAGCAGTTCTTC
>TRBD2|-|TRBV5-1|TRBJ2-3|15
CASSRSGVWTDTQYF
TGCGCCAGCAGCCGTAGCGGGGTTTGGACAGATACGCAGTATTTT
>-|-|TRBV7-2|TRBJ1-5|14
CASSLTGTGQPQHF
TGTGCCAGCAGCTTAACAGGGACGGGACAGCCCCAGCATTTT
>-|-|TRBV9|TRBJ2-3|16
CASSVEVRGSGDTQYF
TGTGCCAGCAGCGTAGAGGTCCGGGGGTCGGGAGATACGCAGTATTTT
>-|-|TRBV6-1|TRBJ1-1|13
CASSRGLGTEAFF
TGTGCCAGCAGTAGGGGCTTAGGCACTGAAGCTTTCTTT
>TRBD1|-|TRBV9|TRBJ2-1|16
CASSVEGAVSYNEQFF
TGTGCCAGCAGCGTAGAGGGGGCAGTCTCCTACAATGAGCAGTTCTTC
>-|-|TRBV30|TRBJ1-1|12
CAWNGENTEAFF
TGTGCCTGGAATGGAGAGAACACTGAAGCTTTCTTT
>-|once|TRBV5-5|TRBJ1-5|15
CASSLSSGLNQPQHF
TGTGCCAGCAGCTTGTCGTCAGGGCTCAATCAGCCCCAGCATTTT
>TRBD2|-|TRBV28|TRBJ2-1|19
CASRDQTSGTRSSYNEQFF
TGTGCCAGCAGGGACCAGACTAGCGGGACAAGGAGCTCCTACAATGAGCAGTTCTTC
>-|-|TRBV29-1|TRBJ1-2|14
CSVFRQAPNYGYTF
TGCAGCGTTTTCAGACAGGCCCCTAACTATGGCTACACCTTC
>TRBD1|-|TRBV5-1|TRBJ1-3|15
CASSATGGAGNTIYF
TGCGCCAGCAGCGCTACAGGGGGAGCTGGAAACACCATATATTTT
>TRBD2|-|TRBV15|TRBJ2-5|16
CATSGWTSGDQETQYF
TGTGCCACCAGCGGTTGGACTAGCGGGGACCAAGAGACCCAGTACTTC
>TRBD2|-|TRBV2|TRBJ2-1|13
CARVGRGYNEQFF
TGTGCCAGAGTGGGGCGGGGGTACAATGAGCAGTTCTTC
>TRBD1|-|TRBV28|TRBJ2-1|15
CASTPPGQGYNEQFF
TGTGCCAGCACTCCACCGGGACAGGGGTACAATGAGCAGTTCTTC
>-|few|TRBV30|TRBJ2-3|10
CAWSQRGQYF
TGTGCCTGGAGTCAACGAGGGCAGTATTTT
>TRBD1|-|TRBV27|TRBJ2-3|16
CASSFGPGQKADTQYF
TGTGCCAGCAGTTTTGGCCCGGGACAGAAAGCAGATACGCAGTATTTT
>-|-|TRBV6-5|TRBJ1-1|14
CASSSSDRRTEAFF
TGTGCCAGCAGTTCCTCTGACAGACGCACTGAAGCTTTCTTT
>-|-|TRBV15|TRBJ1-1|12
CATSRNPDKAFF
TGTGCCACCAGCAGAAACCCAGACAAAGCTTTCTTT
>TRBD2|few|TRBV2|TRBJ2-1|14
CASSVLAGFNEQFF
TGTGCCAGCAGTGTTCTAGCGGGGTTCAATGAGCAGTTCTTC
>TRBD1|-|TRBV6-5|TRBJ2-1|14
CASRDSLSYNEQFF
TGTGCCAGCCGGGACAGTCTATCCTACAATGAGCAGTTCTTC
>-|-|TRBV27|TRBJ1-1|13
CASSPWARGRAFF
TGTGCCAGCAGTCCTTGGGCCAGGGGACGAGCTTTCTTT
>-|-|TRBV28|TRBJ1-6|14
CASGKIVSGSPLHF
TGTGCCAGCGGTAAAATAGTGAGTGGTTCACCCCTCCACTTT
>-|few|TRBV19|TRBJ1-1|14
CASRPDSANTEAFF
TGTGCCAGTCGTCCGGACAGTGCAAACACTGAAGCTTTCTTT
>-|-|TRBV19|TRBJ2-2|12
CASNVRAGELFF
TGTGCCAGTAACGTGAGGGCCGGGGAGCTGTTTTTT
>TRBD1|-|TRBV10-3|TRBJ1-5|16
CAISPRQGDSNQPQHF
TGTGCCATCAGTCCGAGACAGGGAGATAGCAATCAGCCCCAGCATTTT
>TRBD1|once|TRBV5-1|TRBJ2-1|14
CASSLRTGRNEQFF
TGCGCCAGCAGCTTAAGGACAGGGCGGAATGAGCAGTTCTTC
>TRBD1|-|TRBV19|TRBJ1-1|13
CASSQGAGTEAFF
TGTGCCAGTAGCCAGGGGGCGGGCACTGAAGCTTTCTTT
>-|-|TRBV19|TRBJ1-1|15
CASSRGGALNTEAFF
TGTGCCAGTTCAAGGGGCGGGGCCCTGAACACTGAAGCTTTCTTT
>TRBD2|-|TRBV29-1|TRBJ2-3|13
CSVGTSGADTQYF
TGCAGCGTTGGAACTAGCGGTGCAGATACGCAGTATTTT